These 31 T cell receptor beta chains originate from one sample sequenced in a study of T-cell reconstitution after alpha-beta-depleted transplantation in children. Construction of the TCRbeta library involved unique molecular identifiers. A single record per CDR3 protein comes from TCRdb applying MiXCR to the PCR reads. The sample contains about 360,000 distinct CDR3 sequences, 13% of which appear only once. The sample here was PBMCs, taken from the stem cell graft. The receptors derive from a human donor who donated a stem cell graft to a child with Fanconi anemia.

This clonotype was seen many times. CDR3 DNA sequence: TGCAGTGCCGAGGGGGTTGACACTGAAGCTTTCTTT. Translated: CSAEGVDTEAFF. V usage is TRBV20-1 and J usage is TRBJ1-1, with a weak D call TRBD1 (6 bases). Germline CDR1 is DFQATT and CDR2 is SNEGSKA (reference sequence). This CDR3 has 12 amino acids. Trimming shortened V by 6 bases and J by 3 bases, and 11 bases separated the two germline ends.

The rearrangement joins TRBV5-5 to TRBJ2-5, with D possibly being TRBD1 (5 bases). The CDR3 sequence is 14 residues long. CDR1 is SGHKS, CDR2 YYEKEE, per germline (reference sequence). V was clipped by 4 bases and J by 5 bases, with 15 bases between them. The CDR3 coding sequence is TGTGCCAGCAGCGGGGCAGGGATCCATGAGACCCAGTACTTC. Its protein is CASSGAGIHETQYF.

This clonotype was counted ten times or more. V gene TRBV4-3 combines with J gene TRBJ2-3; 8 bases fit TRBD1. With V trimmed by 1 base and J by 5 bases, 8 bases remained unmatched. The germline gives CDR1 LGHNA, CDR2 YSLEER. The CDR3 is 16 residues long. The CDR3: CASSQGVRGRGDTQYF. The CDR3 coding sequence is TGCGCCAGCAGCCAAGGTGTCAGGGGGCGTGGAGATACGCAGTATTTT.

The chain uses TRBV18 and TRBJ1-2; no clear D. The germline V and J ends were trimmed by 0 bases and 4 bases, with 12 bases remaining between them. CDR3 size: 15 residues. Germline V CDR1 and CDR2: KGHSH, LQKENI. This CDR3 is CASSPPSSGIYGYTF. For the CDR3, the DNA is TGTGCCAGCTCACCACCTTCAAGCGGAATCTATGGCTACACCTTC. Full variable domain (outside the CDR3, taken from reference TRBV18 and TRBJ1-2): NAGVMQNPRHLVRRRGQEARLRCSPMKGHSHVYWYRQLPEEGLKFMVYLQKENIIDESGMPKERFSAEFPKEGPSILRIQQVVRGDSAAYFCASSPPSSGIYGYTFGSGTRLTVV.

This clonotype was seen more than once but under ten times. This rearrangement joins TRBV12-3 or TRBV12-4 to TRBJ1-1, with 9 nucleotides matching TRBD1. This CDR3 has 14 amino acids. V lost 6 bases, J lost 10 bases, and 12 bases stayed unmatched. CDR3 DNA sequence: TGTGCCAGCAGAGCTGGACAGGGGTTAGCATCAGCTTTCTTT. Protein sequence: CASRAGQGLASAFF.

There are many counts of this clonotype. This chain uses TRBV9 with TRBJ2-1; 7 bases fit TRBD2. The CDR3 loop spans 13 amino acids. Germline V gene data show CDR1 as SGDLS and CDR2 as YYNGEE. V shed 2 bases, J shed 7 bases, and the junction held 3 bases outside the gene matches. DNA of the CDR3: TGTGCCAGCAGCGTCCGGGGGGAAAATGAGCAGTTCTTC. This sequence encodes CASSVRGENEQFF.

This clonotype occurred a few times. The chain combines TRBV5-5 with TRBJ2-5; TRBD1 might be the D (6 bases). CDR3 size: 15 residues. The ends were cut back, 4 bases at V and 5 bases at J, with 18 bases in the middle. Germline values: CDR1 SGHKS, CDR2 YYEKEE (reference sequence). CDR3 DNA sequence: TGTGCCAGCAGCGGCACCTGGACAGTCTTGGAGACCCAGTACTTC. This translates into CASSGTWTVLETQYF.

This clonotype occurred a few times. This chain uses TRBV5-6 with TRBJ2-1; 11 bases line up with TRBD2. This CDR3 region has 15 residues. The J segment lost 7 bases and the V segment lost 1 base, leaving 4 bases of the junction unmatched. Looked up from germline, CDR1 is SGHDT and CDR2 is YYEEEE. The CDR3 loop reads CASSLTSGGINEQFF. For the CDR3, the DNA is TGTGCCAGCAGCTTGACTAGCGGGGGTATTAATGAGCAGTTCTTC. The full variable domain, its missing parts supplied by reference TRBV5-6 and TRBJ2-1, is DAGVTQSPTHLIKTRGQQVTLRCSPKSGHDTVSWYQQALGQGPQFIFQYYEEEERQRGNFPDRFSGHQFPNYSSELNVNALLLGDSALYLCASSLTSGGINEQFFGPGTRLTVL.

This clonotype was picked up a small number of times. The chain combines TRBV6-2 or TRBV6-3 with TRBJ2-3; D gene unclear. The CDR3 sequence is 13 residues long. Trimming took 3 bases from V and 3 from J, leaving 7 bases between them. From germline, CDR1 is MNHEY and CDR2 SVGEGT. CDR3 nucleotides: TGTGCCAGCAGTTATTTCGGAACAGATACGCAGTATTTT. It yields the protein CASSYFGTDTQYF.

This clonotype has a handful of counts. The chain joins TRBV9 to TRBJ2-1; 8 nucleotides line up with TRBD1. The V segment lost 3 bases and the J segment 4 bases; nucleotides outside the gene matches: 3. CDR3 length: 14 amino acids. Looked up from germline, CDR1 is SGDLS and CDR2 is YYNGEE. The CDR3 reads CASSANRGYNEQFF. Written as DNA, the CDR3 is TGTGCCAGCAGCGCAAACAGGGGGTACAATGAGCAGTTCTTC.

This chain links TRBV29-1 with TRBJ1-1; no definite D call. Germline V gene data show CDR1 as SQVTM and CDR2 as ANQGSEA. The V end was cut by 7 bases, the J end by 1 base, with 10 bases between. The CDR3 spans 12 residues. CDR3 amino acids: CSGLWGNTEAFF. The CDR3 DNA reads TGCAGCGGCTTATGGGGGAACACTGAAGCTTTCTTT. Looking up the rest from reference TRBV29-1 and TRBJ1-1 gives the full variable domain: SAVISQKPSRDICQRGTSLTIQCQVDSQVTMMFWYRQQPGQSLTLIATANQGSEATYESGFVIDKFPISRPNLTFSTLTVSNMSPEDSSIYLCSGLWGNTEAFFGQGTRLTVV.

This clonotype was detected ten times or more. The gene calls are TRBV20-1 and TRBJ1-1; no clear D gene. Trimming left V 2 bases short and J 0 bases short, with 13 bases between. Germline V gene data show CDR1 as DFQATT and CDR2 as SNEGSKA (reference sequence). The CDR3 totals 15 residues. CDR3 DNA: TGCAGTGCTAGATCCTCAGACTCCATGAACACTGAAGCTTTCTTT. It yields the protein CSARSSDSMNTEAFF.

The V and J genes are TRBV10-3 and TRBJ2-3; maybe TRBD2 (5 bases). Germline V lookup: CDR1 ENHRY, CDR2 SYGVKD. The CDR3 runs 15 residues. Trimming took off 3 bases at V and 3 bases at J, with 13 bases between the two ends. The DNA for the CDR3 is TGTGCCATCAGTGAACTAGATGTTGGGACAGATACGCAGTATTTT. It specifies CAISELDVGTDTQYF.

The rearrangement uses TRBV27 and TRBJ2-7, with a weak D call TRBD2 (6 bases). Trimming stripped 4 bases from V and 6 bases from J, with 16 bases between. The CDR3 spans 14 residues. The germline CDR1 and CDR2 sequences are MNHEY and SMNVEV (reference sequence). The DNA of the CDR3 is TGTGCCAGCAGTTCATCACAAGGACTACTCGAGCAGTACTTC. This codes for CASSSSQGLLEQYF.

This clonotype was seen repeatedly, ten times or more. The chain carries TRBV4-2 and TRBJ2-1; 10 positions agree with TRBD2. The trim removed 3 bases at V and 9 bases at J, leaving 14 bases unmatched. Germline V gene data show CDR1 as LGHNA and CDR2 as YNFKEQ. The CDR3 length is 17 residues. CDR3 sequence (DNA): TGTGCCAGCAGCCATTATCTAGCGGGGGAGGGAGACAGTGAGCAGTTCTTC. This sequence encodes CASSHYLAGEGDSEQFF.

In its sample, this clonotype was seen a few times. CDR3 DNA sequence: TGTGCCAGCAGCCCGAACTCTGGACTCAAGCCCCCGTCCCATGAGCAGTTCTTC. Amino acid sequence: CASSPNSGLKPPSHEQFF. The rearrangement uses TRBV7-2 and TRBJ2-1, with D tentatively TRBD2 (5 bases). The germline CDR1 and CDR2 sequences are SGHTA and FQGNSA. Trimming removed 5 bases at V and 8 bases at J, with 28 bases between. This CDR3 is built from 18 residues.

This clonotype appeared many times. The chain uses TRBV29-1 and TRBJ2-1; perhaps D is TRBD1 or TRBD2 (5 bases each). V was clipped by 4 bases and J by 2 bases, with 9 bases between them. Germline V lookup: CDR1 SQVTM, CDR2 ANQGSEA. The CDR3 is 13 residues long. This chain's CDR3 is CSVGGTPYNEQFF. The CDR3 DNA sequence: TGCAGCGTTGGGGGGACCCCCTACAATGAGCAGTTCTTC.

Only a few counts were recorded for this clonotype. The V call is TRBV28, the J call TRBJ2-6; possible D gene TRBD1, 6 bases. V was cut by 6 bases and J by 0 bases, with 12 bases left in between. Germline V gene lookup returns CDR1 MDHEN and CDR2 SYDVKM. This CDR3 contains 16 residues. The CDR3 region has the DNA TGTGCCAGCAGGGCCACAGGGCGCTCTGGGGCCAACGTCCTGACTTTC. Encoded protein: CASRATGRSGANVLTF.

The V and J genes are TRBV3-1 and TRBJ2-6; a possible D gene is TRBD1 (7 bases). Germline V gene sequence: CDR1 LGHDT, CDR2 YNNKEL (reference sequence). This CDR3 spans 18 amino acids. Trimming removed 4 bases from V and 0 bases from J, with 16 bases in between. CDR3 bases: TGTGCCAGCAGCCCCCTCGCGCAGGGGGGCTCTGGGGCCAACGTCCTGACTTTC. Translating gives CASSPLAQGGSGANVLTF.

The chain employs TRBV7-2 and TRBJ1-1, with D perhaps TRBD1 (6 bases). The CDR3 runs to 13 residues. Trimming took 5 bases from V and 8 from J, leaving 15 bases between them. The germline V gene has CDR1 SGHTA and CDR2 FQGNSA. The CDR3 coding sequence is TGTGCCAGCAGCCCCTCCCGACAGGCAGAAGCTTTCTTT. It yields the protein CASSPSRQAEAFF.

This clonotype is a singleton in its sample. The V and J genes are TRBV10-3 and TRBJ1-4, with D perhaps TRBD1 (5 bases). Between the trimmed V and J ends, which lost 6 bases and 8 bases, there was a span of 16 bases. The CDR3 loop spans 14 amino acids. Germline CDR1 ENHRY, CDR2 SYGVKD. CDR3 sequence: CAISAGGEVEKLFF. For the CDR3, the DNA is TGTGCCATCAGCGCTGGGGGGGAGGTAGAAAAACTGTTTTTT.

The chain joins TRBV12-3 or TRBV12-4 to TRBJ1-2; 9 bases agree with TRBD1. The V gene end was trimmed by 6 bases and the J gene end by 5 bases; junction bases not matched to a gene: 7. The CDR3 contains 14 residues. The CDR3 loop is CASSWTGARYGYTF. The CDR3 bases are TGTGCCAGCAGCTGGACAGGGGCCCGTTATGGCTACACCTTC.

The V call is TRBV5-6, the J call TRBJ1-2, with TRBD1 as a possible D gene (5 bases). This CDR3 is built from 15 residues. V lost 1 base to trimming and J lost 0 bases, with 10 bases between them. From germline, CDR1 is SGHDT and CDR2 YYEEEE. The CDR3 is CASSLLGGANYGYTF. In DNA form, the CDR3 reads TGTGCCAGCAGCTTGCTCGGGGGAGCTAACTATGGCTACACCTTC.

The chain recombines TRBV12-3 or TRBV12-4 with TRBJ1-5; the match to TRBD1 covers 7 bases. The CDR3 totals 15 residues. V was pared by 5 bases and J by 11 bases, with 15 bases of the junction left unmatched. CDR3 nucleotide sequence: TGTGCCAGCAGTCCAGGGGGGACAGTCCCTTTGGCCCAGCATTTT. It yields the protein CASSPGGTVPLAQHF.

This clonotype showed up many times. This rearrangement joins TRBV20-1 to TRBJ2-3; a possible D gene is TRBD2 (5 bases). The length of the CDR3 is 16 residues. CDR1 DFQATT and CDR2 SNEGSKA come from the germline V gene (reference sequence). V was cut by 0 bases and J by 7 bases, with 20 bases left in between. CDR3 amino acids: CSARDQKGSGMYTQYF. The CDR3 DNA reads TGCAGTGCTAGAGATCAAAAGGGAAGCGGCATGTATACGCAGTATTTT.

This clonotype showed up many times. The chain is built from TRBV12-3 or TRBV12-4 and TRBJ1-3; the D gene is possibly TRBD1 (5 bases). With 11 bases removed from V and 1 base from J, the gap between germline ends came to 15 bases. This CDR3 is built from 14 residues. This chain's CDR3 is CAHNGAGSGNTIYF. The CDR3 DNA sequence: TGTGCCCACAACGGGGCAGGGTCTGGAAACACCATATATTTT.

In its sample, this clonotype was seen a few times. This chain connects TRBV5-4 to TRBJ1-6; maybe TRBD1 (5 bases). The germline CDR1 and CDR2 sequences are SGHNT and YYREEE (reference sequence). Deletions cut 3 bases from V and 7 bases from J, with 14 bases between. The CDR3 has 15 residues. The CDR3 loop is CASSSAGGGNSPLHF. The CDR3 region has the DNA TGTGCCAGCAGCTCCGCGGGGGGAGGGAATTCACCCCTCCACTTT.

The table lists this clonotype with many counts. This chain links TRBV5-1 with TRBJ2-1; the D gene is possibly TRBD1 (6 bases). Germline V gene sequence: CDR1 SGHRS, CDR2 YFSETQ. The CDR3 contains 13 residues. V was shortened by 9 bases and J by 5 bases, with 15 bases between the two germline ends. The CDR3 DNA follows: TGCGCCACCCGAAAGGGACAAGACAATGAGCAGTTCTTC. The encoded protein is CATRKGQDNEQFF.

The table lists this clonotype with a few counts. The V gene is TRBV12-3 or TRBV12-4, the J gene TRBJ1-1, with D perhaps matching TRBD1 (6 bases). Trimming cost V 3 bases and J 1 base, with 12 bases left between them. This CDR3 comprises 15 residues. CDR3 in amino acids: CASSLLGARNTEAFF. CDR3 sequence (DNA): TGTGCCAGCAGTTTGTTGGGGGCTAGGAACACTGAAGCTTTCTTT.

About this clonotype itself: A much larger clonotype is one base distant, so this may be a read error. The V and J genes are TRBV28 and TRBJ1-2; tentative D call: TRBD1 (5 bases). The CDR3 extends over 13 amino acids. Per the germline V gene, CDR1 is MDHEN and CDR2 is SYDVKM. The V and J ends lost 4 bases and 3 bases respectively, with 9 bases between them. The CDR3 sequence is CASSSGADYGYTF. The DNA for the CDR3 is TGTGCCAGCAGTTCCGGGGCGGACTATGGCTACACCTTC.

This chain connects TRBV20-1 to TRBJ1-2, with D uncertain. The CDR3 runs to 15 residues. V lost 2 bases to trimming and J lost 4 bases, with 17 bases between them. The V gene's germline CDR1 is DFQATT and CDR2 SNEGSKA (reference sequence). The chain's CDR3 is CSARPQSSWGYGYTF. In nucleotides, the CDR3 is TGCAGTGCTAGACCGCAGAGCTCTTGGGGCTATGGCTACACCTTC.